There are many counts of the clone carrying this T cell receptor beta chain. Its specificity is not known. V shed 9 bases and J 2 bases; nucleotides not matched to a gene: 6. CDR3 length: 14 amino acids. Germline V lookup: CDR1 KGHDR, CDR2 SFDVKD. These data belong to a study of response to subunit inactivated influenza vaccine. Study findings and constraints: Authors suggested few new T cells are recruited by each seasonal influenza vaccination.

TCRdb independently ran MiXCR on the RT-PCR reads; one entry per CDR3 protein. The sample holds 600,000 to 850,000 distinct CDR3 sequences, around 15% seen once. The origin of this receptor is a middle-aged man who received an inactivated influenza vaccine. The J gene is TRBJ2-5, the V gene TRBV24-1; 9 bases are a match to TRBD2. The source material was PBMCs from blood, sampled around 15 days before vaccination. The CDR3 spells CATGPGLAQETQYF. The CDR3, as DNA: TGTGCCACCGGACCGGGACTAGCTCAAGAGACCCAGTACTTC.